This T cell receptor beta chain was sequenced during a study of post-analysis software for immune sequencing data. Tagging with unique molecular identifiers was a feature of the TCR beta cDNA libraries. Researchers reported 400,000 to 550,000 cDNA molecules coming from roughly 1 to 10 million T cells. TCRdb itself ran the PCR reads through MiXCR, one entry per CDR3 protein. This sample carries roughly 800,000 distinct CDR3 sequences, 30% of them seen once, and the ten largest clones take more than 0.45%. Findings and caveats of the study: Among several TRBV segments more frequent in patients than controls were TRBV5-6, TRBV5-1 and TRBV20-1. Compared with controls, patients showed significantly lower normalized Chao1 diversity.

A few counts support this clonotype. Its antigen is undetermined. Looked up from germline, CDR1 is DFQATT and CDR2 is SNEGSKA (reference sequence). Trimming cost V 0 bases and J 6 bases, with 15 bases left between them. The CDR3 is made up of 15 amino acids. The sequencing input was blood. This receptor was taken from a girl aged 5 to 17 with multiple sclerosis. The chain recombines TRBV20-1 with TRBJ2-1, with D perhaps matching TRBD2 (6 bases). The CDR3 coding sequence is TGCAGTGCTAGAGATTTCGCGGGACGGTCCAATGAGCAGTTCTTC. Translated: CSARDFAGRSNEQFF.